This T cell receptor (beta chain) is from a study of T cell clonotyping in hematopoietic cell transplantation. This CDR3 has 19 residues. V was clipped by 0 bases and J by 4 bases, with 24 bases between them. The repertoire was sequenced with immunoSEQ multiplex PCR; TCRdb's copy has only in-frame clones and lacks some. The profile shows more than 15,000 clones, 75% to 90% of them singletons. The sequenced sample consisted of peripheral blood mononuclear cells. The chain uses TRBV23-1 and TRBJ2-5; D is possibly TRBD1 or TRBD2 (7 bases each). TRBV23-1 is classed as an ORF, of uncertain function. This sequence originates from a woman between 35 and 50 years old in good health. Some clones in this sample may be carry-over from other donors' samples. The chain's CDR3 is CASSQSGEGAVIWRETQYF. The CDR3 nucleotides read TGCGCCAGCAGTCAATCCGGGGAGGGGGCGGTGATTTGGCGAGAGACCCAGTACTTC.